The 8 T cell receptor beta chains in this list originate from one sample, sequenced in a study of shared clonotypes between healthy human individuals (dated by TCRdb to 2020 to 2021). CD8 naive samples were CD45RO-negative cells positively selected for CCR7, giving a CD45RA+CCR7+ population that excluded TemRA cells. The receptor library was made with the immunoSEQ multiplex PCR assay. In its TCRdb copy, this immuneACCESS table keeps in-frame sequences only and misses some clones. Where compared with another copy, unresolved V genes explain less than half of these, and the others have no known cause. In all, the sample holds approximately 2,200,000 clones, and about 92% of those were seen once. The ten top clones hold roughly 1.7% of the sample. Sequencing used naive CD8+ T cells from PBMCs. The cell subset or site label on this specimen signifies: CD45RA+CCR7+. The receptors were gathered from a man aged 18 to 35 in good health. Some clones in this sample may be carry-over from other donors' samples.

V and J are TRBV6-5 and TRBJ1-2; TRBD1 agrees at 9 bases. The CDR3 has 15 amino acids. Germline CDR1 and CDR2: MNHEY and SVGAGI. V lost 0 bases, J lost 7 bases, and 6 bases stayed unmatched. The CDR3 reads CASSYSRTGAVGYTF. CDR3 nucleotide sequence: TGTGCCAGCAGTTACTCGAGGACAGGGGCGGTTGGCTACACCTTC.

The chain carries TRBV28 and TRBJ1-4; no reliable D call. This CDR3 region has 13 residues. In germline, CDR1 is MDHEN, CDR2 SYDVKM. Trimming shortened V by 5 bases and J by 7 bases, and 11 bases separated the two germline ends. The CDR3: CASSLPGIEKLFF. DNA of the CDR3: TGTGCCAGCAGTCTGCCGGGGATTGAAAAACTGTTTTTT. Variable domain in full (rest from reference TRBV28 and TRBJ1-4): DVKVTQSSRYLVKRTGEKVFLECVQDMDHENMFWYRQDPGLGLRLIYFSYDVKMKEKGDIPEGYSVSREKKERFSLILESASTNQTSMYLCASSLPGIEKLFFGSGTQLSVL.

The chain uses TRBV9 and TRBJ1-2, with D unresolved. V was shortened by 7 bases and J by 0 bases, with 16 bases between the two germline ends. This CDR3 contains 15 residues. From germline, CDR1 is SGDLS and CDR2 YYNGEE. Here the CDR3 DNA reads TGTGCCAGCTCACCGGCGGACCTCCCTAACTATGGCTACACCTTC. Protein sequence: CASSPADLPNYGYTF.

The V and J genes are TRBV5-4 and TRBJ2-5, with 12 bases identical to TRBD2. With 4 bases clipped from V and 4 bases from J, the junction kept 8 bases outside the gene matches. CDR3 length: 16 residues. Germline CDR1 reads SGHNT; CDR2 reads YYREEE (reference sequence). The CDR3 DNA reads TGTGCCAGCAGCCGGACTAGCGGGAAGCTCTCAGAGACCCAGTACTTC. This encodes CASSRTSGKLSETQYF.

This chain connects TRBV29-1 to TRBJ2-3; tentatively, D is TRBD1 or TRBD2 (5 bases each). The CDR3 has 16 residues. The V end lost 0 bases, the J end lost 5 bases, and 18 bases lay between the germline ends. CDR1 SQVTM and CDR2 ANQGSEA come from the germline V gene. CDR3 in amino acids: CSVEDSPGPQGDTQYF. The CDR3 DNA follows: TGCAGCGTTGAAGATTCCCCGGGACCGCAAGGAGATACGCAGTATTTT.

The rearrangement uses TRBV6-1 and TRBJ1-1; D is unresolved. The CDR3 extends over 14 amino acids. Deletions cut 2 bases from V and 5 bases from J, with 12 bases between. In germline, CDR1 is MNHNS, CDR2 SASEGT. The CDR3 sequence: CASSERQQVTEAFF. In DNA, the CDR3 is TGTGCCAGCAGTGAACGCCAGCAAGTAACTGAAGCTTTCTTT.

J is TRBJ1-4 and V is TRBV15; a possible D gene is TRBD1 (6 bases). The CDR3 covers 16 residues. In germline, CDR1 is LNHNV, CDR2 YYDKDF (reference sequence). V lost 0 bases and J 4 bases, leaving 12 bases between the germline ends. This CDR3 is CATSRDAGHLNEKLFF. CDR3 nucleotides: TGTGCCACCAGCAGAGATGCGGGACACCTTAATGAAAAACTGTTTTTT. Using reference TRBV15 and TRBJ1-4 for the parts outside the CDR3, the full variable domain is DAMVIQNPRYQVTQFGKPVTLSCSQTLNHNVMYWYQQKSSQAPKLLFHYYDKDFNNEADTPDNFQSRRPNTSFCFLDIRSPGLGDTAMYLCATSRDAGHLNEKLFFGSGTQLSVL.

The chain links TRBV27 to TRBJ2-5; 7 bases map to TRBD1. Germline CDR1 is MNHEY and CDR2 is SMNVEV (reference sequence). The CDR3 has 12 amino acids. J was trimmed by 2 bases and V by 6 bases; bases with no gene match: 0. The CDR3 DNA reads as TGTGCCAGCAGCAGGGGGCAAGAGACCCAGTACTTC. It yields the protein CASSRGQETQYF.